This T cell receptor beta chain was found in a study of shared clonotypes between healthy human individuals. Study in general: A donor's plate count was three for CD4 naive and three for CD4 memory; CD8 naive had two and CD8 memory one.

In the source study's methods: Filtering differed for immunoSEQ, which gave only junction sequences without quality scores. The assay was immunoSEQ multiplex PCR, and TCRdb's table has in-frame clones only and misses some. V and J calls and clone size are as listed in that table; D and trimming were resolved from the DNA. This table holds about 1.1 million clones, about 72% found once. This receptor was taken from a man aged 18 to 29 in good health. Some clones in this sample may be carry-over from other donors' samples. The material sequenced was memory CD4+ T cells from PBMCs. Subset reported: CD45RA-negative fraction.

CDR3 sequence: CASSLARKETQYF. CDR3 coding DNA: TGTGCCAGCAGCTTAGCCAGAAAAGAGACCCAGTACTTC. The V gene is TRBV7-8, the J gene TRBJ2-5; D not resolved. The V gene lost 0 bases and the J gene lost 3 bases, with 5 bases spanning the gap. The CDR3 spans 13 residues. Germline assignment: CDR1 SGHVS and CDR2 FQNEAQ.